This TCR beta chain was recorded in a study of T-cell memory formation after mild COVID-19. A few counts support this clonotype. From the 5' RACE reads, TCRdb called clonotypes with MiXCR, one entry per CDR3 protein. The table lists around 130,000 distinct CDR3 sequences, roughly 6% of them singletons. The CDR3 consists of 13 residues. V lost 3 bases, J lost 10 bases, and 18 bases lay in between. The germline gives CDR1 DFQATT, CDR2 SNEGSKA (reference sequence). Sequences were obtained from PBMCs or a T cell subset sorted from them (not recorded which). The source of this sequence is an adult woman who had mild COVID-19 (a few samples of this study predate the infection). Cell type and time point are not known. The rearrangement uses TRBV20-1 and TRBJ1-2; D remains unclear. In DNA form, the CDR3 reads TGCAGTGCTAGTACCGGCTTGGCGCGGGTCTACACCTTC. The encoded protein is CSASTGLARVYTF.